Given below is one T cell receptor beta chain in context. Germline trimming cut 4 bases from V and 6 bases from J; bases unmatched to any gene: 6. CDR3 size: 15 residues. CDR1 and CDR2 (germline): LNHDA, SQIVND (reference sequence). This sample is drawn from a study of blood T cell repertoires in COVID-19. Study-wide background: Some COVID-19 samples were acute and others convalescent; all came from the United States, Italy and Spain. T cells, B-cell-depleted T cells, or PBMCs supplied cDNA or gDNA.

Source study methods: Amplification of reference gene primers provided the estimated nucleated cell counts. Sequencing was performed with immunoSEQ multiplex PCR; in TCRdb, only in-frame clones are kept and a portion is missing. V and J calls and clone size are those listed in that table; D and trimming were worked out from the DNA. The sample has around 180,000 clones, around 89% seen once; the top ten hold around 24%. The sequenced material came from peripheral blood. V and J are TRBV19 and TRBJ1-6, with 7 bases that match TRBD1. The TCR sequence derives from a man aged 55 to 70 with acute or convalescent COVID-19. CDR3 nucleotides: TGTGCCAGTAGTAGGGCCGGGACAGCTAATTCACCCCTCCACTTT. It codes for CASSRAGTANSPLHF.